A selection of T cell receptor beta chains follows, all from one sample in a study of T cells in Graves' hyperthyroidism and ophthalmopathy. TCRdb analysed the multiplex PCR reads with MiXCR anew, one entry per CDR3 protein. The table lists roughly 500,000 distinct CDR3 sequences, 46% of them singletons. The sequenced sample was peripheral blood or thyroid tissue (not recorded which). These receptors were collected from an adult woman with Graves' disease, either hyperthyroidism or ophthalmopathy (not recorded which). Each CDR3 is given without its conserved first and last residue. Fields, in order: CDR3 protein, D gene, V gene, J gene, clone size. A D gene is named only where the DNA matches it firmly. Some rows have no size entry. The others give once, few or many, or a class for an expanded clone.

CDR3 protein: ASTLERNQPQH
D gene: NA
V gene: TRBV12-3/TRBV12-4
J gene: TRBJ1-5
clone size: NA

CDR3 protein: SARDKGFSGNTIY
D gene: NA
V gene: TRBV20-1
J gene: TRBJ1-3
clone size: once

CDR3 protein: ASGIQETQY
D gene: NA
V gene: TRBV2
J gene: TRBJ2-5
clone size: NA

CDR3 protein: ASSFWDRTDTEAF
D gene: TRBD1
V gene: TRBV28
J gene: TRBJ1-1
clone size: few

CDR3 protein: ASRARGGETQY
D gene: NA
V gene: TRBV7-2
J gene: TRBJ2-5
clone size: NA

CDR3 protein: SPREGTEKLF
D gene: NA
V gene: TRBV20-1
J gene: TRBJ1-4
clone size: few

CDR3 protein: ASSLAAAWSSYEQY
D gene: NA
V gene: TRBV7-2
J gene: TRBJ2-7
clone size: few

CDR3 protein: ASSIHRGRPDDEQF
D gene: TRBD1
V gene: TRBV19
J gene: TRBJ2-1
clone size: NA

CDR3 protein: ATGPGLRNQPQH
D gene: NA
V gene: TRBV15
J gene: TRBJ1-5
clone size: NA

CDR3 protein: ASSSSAGETQY
D gene: NA
V gene: TRBV7-9
J gene: TRBJ2-5
clone size: NA

CDR3 protein: ATSHGTGDGYT
D gene: TRBD1
V gene: TRBV15
J gene: TRBJ1-2
clone size: NA

CDR3 protein: ASSARGGELF
D gene: NA
V gene: TRBV2
J gene: TRBJ2-2
clone size: NA

CDR3 protein: ATSRSQGMNTGAF
D gene: NA
V gene: TRBV15
J gene: TRBJ1-1
clone size: NA

CDR3 protein: ASSVGAADYNSPLH
D gene: NA
V gene: TRBV9
J gene: TRBJ1-6
clone size: NA

CDR3 protein: ASNHMGAGRGQPQH
D gene: NA
V gene: TRBV6-4
J gene: TRBJ1-5
clone size: NA

CDR3 protein: ASSENQGATGELF
D gene: NA
V gene: TRBV7-6
J gene: TRBJ2-2
clone size: many

CDR3 protein: AISSDRQNTEAF
D gene: NA
V gene: TRBV10-3
J gene: TRBJ1-1
clone size: NA

CDR3 protein: AISDRTGSEAF
D gene: NA
V gene: TRBV10-3
J gene: TRBJ1-1
clone size: NA

CDR3 protein: ASSHPGTNPYEQY
D gene: TRBD2
V gene: TRBV9
J gene: TRBJ2-7
clone size: NA

CDR3 protein: ASSRNRGRVMNTEAF
D gene: NA
V gene: TRBV5-1
J gene: TRBJ1-1
clone size: once

CDR3 protein: ASSSPGQKTEAF
D gene: TRBD1
V gene: TRBV28
J gene: TRBJ1-1
clone size: few

CDR3 protein: AINPSGGTDTQY
D gene: TRBD2
V gene: TRBV10-3
J gene: TRBJ2-3
clone size: once

CDR3 protein: ASRRGNVETQY
D gene: NA
V gene: TRBV27
J gene: TRBJ2-5
clone size: few

CDR3 protein: ASSLSLTGEAF
D gene: NA
V gene: TRBV7-9
J gene: TRBJ1-1
clone size: many

CDR3 protein: ASSESRNNSPLH
D gene: NA
V gene: TRBV2
J gene: TRBJ1-6
clone size: once